This T cell receptor beta chain was observed in a study of CXCR3-negative and CXCR3-positive naive CD8 T cells. Germline CDR1 and CDR2: SQVTM and ANQGSEA. This CDR3 is 15 amino acids long. UMI-labeled TRB cDNA libraries were prepared by 5' RACE. For each CDR3 protein, TCRdb gives one entry from its re-call of the 5' RACE reads, without DNA. In all, the sample yields tens of thousands of distinct CDR3 sequences. As regards this clonotype: What it binds is not known.

Points from the study as a whole: TRBV-TRBJ usage matched between naive CXCR3-negative and CXCR3-positive cells but not between memory cells. Comparison of naive cells showed more hydrophobic TRB CDR3s in CXCR3-positive than in CXCR3-negative naive cells.

This chain links TRBV29-1 with TRBJ2-3; TCRdb's D call, TRBD1, is unchecked because there is no DNA. This receptor was obtained from a human donor in good health. Some clones in this sample may be carry-over from other donors' samples. Input material: naive CXCR3- CD8+ T cells from blood. Subset of the sample: CD45RO-CCR7+CD27+CD95- naive CD8+ T cells lacking CXCR3 (TNR3-). CDR3 residues: CSVEAGGIGTDTQYF.